This is a list of T cell receptor beta chains from one sample in a study of T cells in Graves' hyperthyroidism and ophthalmopathy. In TCRdb, the multiplex PCR reads were re-called with MiXCR into one record per CDR3 protein. The sample lists under 700,000 distinct CDR3 sequences; more than 45% were seen once. Sequencing used peripheral blood or thyroid tissue (not recorded which). Receptors originate from a young woman with Graves' hyperthyroidism. CDR3s include the opening cysteine and the closing phenylalanine or tryptophan. A D gene is named only where the DNA matches it firmly. Clone size is not always given. Where it is, it says once, few, many or a class for expanded clones.

v_call	d_call	j_call	clone_size	cdr3_nt	cdr3_aa
TRBV7-6	-	TRBJ1-1	-	TGTGCCAGCGGCTTAGCGTTTAACGGGATGAACACTGAAGCTTTCTTT	CASGLAFNGMNTEAFF
TRBV9	-	TRBJ1-3	many	TGTGCCAGCAGCGCCGCGGTCTCTGGAAACACCATATATTTT	CASSAAVSGNTIYF
TRBV2	-	TRBJ2-7	-	TGTGCCAGCAGCTTGATACCCGGGCAGGGAGATCGGCAGTACTTC	CASSLIPGQGDRQYF
TRBV20-1	TRBD1	TRBJ1-1	-	TGCAGTGCTAGACAGACAGGGAGGACTGAAGCTTTCTTT	CSARQTGRTEAFF
TRBV7-8	TRBD2	TRBJ2-3	few	TGTGCCAGCAGCTCTCGGGAGCGGGAGGAGGTAGATACGCAGTATTTT	CASSSREREEVDTQYF
TRBV7-2	TRBD2	TRBJ2-2	few	TGTGCGAGCGGGATGTACACCGGGGAGCTGTTTTTT	CASGMYTGELFF
TRBV7-2	-	TRBJ2-7	few	TGTGCCAGCAGCCCTGCCGGGACTTATTCCTACGAGCAGTACTTC	CASSPAGTYSYEQYF
TRBV29-1	-	TRBJ2-7	many	TGCAGCGTTGAAACGGGACCCCTGCCCTACGAGCAGTACTTC	CSVETGPLPYEQYF
TRBV25-1	-	TRBJ1-1	-	TGTGCCAGCTCAGGGGAAAAGGGCACTGAAGCTTTCTTT	CASSGEKGTEAFF
TRBV7-9	-	TRBJ2-6	few	TGTGCCAGCAGCCAAGATACGGGCTCTGGGGCCAACGTCCTGACTTTC	CASSQDTGSGANVLTF
TRBV7-9	-	TRBJ2-1	few	TGTGCCAGCAGCTACGGGACAGAGCAGTTCTTC	CASSYGTEQFF
TRBV7-6	-	TRBJ2-7	-	TGTGCCAGCAGCTTAGCGGTGTCGCGGGGGCTTGACGAGCAGTACTTC	CASSLAVSRGLDEQYF
TRBV29-1	-	TRBJ1-1	many	TGCAGCGTTGGTTCGGGAGGAGAAACTGAAGCTTTCTTT	CSVGSGGETEAFF
TRBV2	-	TRBJ1-2	few	TGTGCCAGCAGGGGGTCAGCCTATGGCTACACCTTC	CASRGSAYGYTF
TRBV15	TRBD1	TRBJ1-1	-	TGTGCCAGCAGTCCTCTGGGACAGGTTGAAGCTTTCTTT	CASSPLGQVEAFF
TRBV10-3	-	TRBJ2-5	-	TGTGCCATCAGTGAAGCAAGAGGTGGGTCTCCTGGAGTGACCCAGTACTTC	CAISEARGGSPGVTQYF
TRBV7-2	-	TRBJ1-2	-	TGTGCCAGCAGCGCGACGAGTGGGGCAGGGATCTATGGCTACACCTTC	CASSATSGAGIYGYTF
TRBV2	TRBD1	TRBJ1-5	many	TGTGCCAGCAGCAGACAGGGGATCGGCAATCAGCCCCAGCATTTT	CASSRQGIGNQPQHF
TRBV25-1	-	TRBJ1-3	-	TGTGCCAGCAGTGAATTGGGAGGGGTCGGAAACACCATATATTTT	CASSELGGVGNTIYF
TRBV29-1	-	TRBJ1-1	many	TGCAGCGAACGAGAGACAGGGAACACTGAAGCTTTCTTT	CSERETGNTEAFF
TRBV19	-	TRBJ1-5	-	TGTGCCAGTAGTATGGCCAGCAATCAGCCCCAGCATTTT	CASSMASNQPQHF
TRBV15	TRBD1	TRBJ2-2	many	TGTGCCACCAGCAGGGGGCAGGGGGACGGGGAGCTGTTTTTT	CATSRGQGDGELFF
TRBV24-1	TRBD2	TRBJ2-5	-	TGTGCCACCAGTCGGGGGGGAGATGAGCAGTACTTC	CATSRGGDEQYF
TRBV13	TRBD1	TRBJ1-2	few	TGCGCCAGCAGCCGACAGGGAACTGATGGCTACACCTTC	CASSRQGTDGYTF
TRBV10-1	TRBD1	TRBJ2-7	-	TGCGCCAGCAGTGAGTCGCCGGGACAGGGCCTTGATCCCTACGAGCAGTACTTC	CASSESPGQGLDPYEQYF
TRBV15	-	TRBJ2-3	many	TGTGCCACCCTCACAGATACGCAGTATTTT	CATLTDTQYF
TRBV9	-	TRBJ1-2	many	TGTGCCAGCAGCGTAGGGTCAGGGGCCAATGGCTACACCTTC	CASSVGSGANGYTF
TRBV7-8	-	TRBJ1-1	many	TGTGCCAGCAGTTTGTTTGGGAACACTGAAGCTTTCTTT	CASSLFGNTEAFF
TRBV19	-	TRBJ1-6	few	TGTGCCAGTAGTGAAACTTACGGGTCACCCCTCCACTTT	CASSETYGSPLHF
TRBV7-9	-	TRBJ1-2	many	TGTGCCAGCAGCTTAGGCAATGCGGGCTACACCTTC	CASSLGNAGYTF
TRBV2	-	TRBJ1-1	few	TGTGCCAGCAGTGAATGGAACCCAGACAGAACCCTGAACACTGAAGCTTTCTTT	CASSEWNPDRTLNTEAFF
TRBV7-9	-	TRBJ2-1	-	TGTGCCAGCAGCCCCGTGGGGGGTCGTGAGCAGTTCTTC	CASSPVGGREQFF
TRBV5-4	TRBD2	TRBJ2-3	-	TGTGCCAGCAGCTTTTCGGCTAGCGGGTCAGATACGCAGTATTTT	CASSFSASGSDTQYF
TRBV7-9	-	TRBJ1-1	few	TGTGCCAGCAGCCCCGCTGGGCGGGTAGGCGGCACTGAAGCTTTCTTT	CASSPAGRVGGTEAFF
TRBV7-9	-	TRBJ1-2	few	TGTGCCAGCCGGACCGGGACCTCCTATGGCTACACCTTC	CASRTGTSYGYTF